These 27 T cell receptor beta chains came from one sample sequenced in a study of T-cell memory formation after mild COVID-19. TCRdb used MiXCR to reprocess the 5' RACE reads, holding one entry per CDR3 protein. The data contain 100,000 to 150,000 distinct CDR3 sequences, about a sixth of them singletons. Sequenced: PBMCs or a T cell subset sorted from them (not recorded which). Receptor source: an adult woman who had mild COVID-19 (a few samples of this study predate the infection). Cell type and time point are not known.

This sequence joins TRBV6-5 and TRBJ2-5; 10 bases are a match to TRBD2. Per the germline V gene, CDR1 is MNHEY and CDR2 is SVGAGI. With 0 bases clipped from V and 7 bases from J, the junction kept 5 bases outside the gene matches. The CDR3 length is 15 residues. The CDR3 region has the DNA TGTGCCAGCAGTTACTCTGGACTAGCGGTACCGACCCAGTACTTC. Translating it yields CASSYSGLAVPTQYF.

This clonotype came up a few times. The chain recombines TRBV7-8 with TRBJ1-5, with D perhaps matching TRBD1 (6 bases). V shed 5 bases and J shed 0 bases, with 17 bases lying between them. Germline-derived CDR1 and CDR2 are SGHVS and FQNEAQ. This CDR3 comprises 17 residues. The DNA for the CDR3 is TGTGCCAGCAGCATGTGGGGGGACACGTCTAGCAATCAGCCCCAGCATTTT. It encodes CASSMWGDTSSNQPQHF.

This clonotype was detected many times. This chain links TRBV5-1 with TRBJ2-4; TRBD1 or TRBD2 may be the D gene (6 bases each). This CDR3 comprises 16 residues. CDR1 is SGHRS and CDR2 is YFSETQ in the germline V gene. V shed 4 bases and J shed 0 bases, with 14 bases lying between them. CDR3 coding DNA: TGCGCCAGCAGCCCGGGGAGGACAGAAGCCAAAAACATTCAGTACTTC. It codes for CASSPGRTEAKNIQYF.

The rearrangement links TRBV27 to TRBJ1-1, with 8 bases identical to TRBD1. This CDR3 has 12 residues. CDR1 is MNHEY, CDR2 SMNVEV, per germline (reference sequence). The V segment lost 6 bases and the J segment 11 bases; nucleotides outside the gene matches: 8. DNA of the CDR3: TGTGCCAGCAGGCAGACAGGGGTGGGCGCTTTCTTT. Protein sequence: CASRQTGVGAFF.

CDR3 DNA: TGTGCCAGCAGTGGACAGGCGACTAGCACAGATACGCAGTATTTT. Translation gives CASSGQATSTDTQYF. This chain links TRBV2 with TRBJ2-3; tentatively, D is TRBD1 (6 bases). Trimming shortened V by 4 bases and J by 0 bases, and 11 bases separated the two germline ends. This CDR3 is 15 amino acids long. Per germline, CDR1 SNHLY and CDR2 FYNNEI.

The sample holds a few counts of this clonotype. This CDR3 is CSVASGTGATGELFF. CDR3 in DNA: TGCAGCGTGGCATCCGGGACAGGAGCTACCGGGGAGCTGTTTTTT. The J gene is TRBJ2-2, the V gene TRBV29-1; 8 positions agree with TRBD1. The CDR3 covers 15 residues. Germline CDR1 reads SQVTM; CDR2 reads ANQGSEA. V was pared by 6 bases and J by 5 bases, with 11 bases of the junction left unmatched.

This clonotype was observed a handful of times. The rearrangement links TRBV2 to TRBJ2-1; D might be TRBD1 or TRBD2, each matching 5 bases. Per the germline V gene, CDR1 is SNHLY and CDR2 is FYNNEI. The CDR3 extends over 13 amino acids. V was trimmed by 1 base and J by 9 bases, leaving 10 bases between them. The CDR3 nucleotides are TGTGCCAGCAGTGAAGTACTAGGGGCTGAGCAGTTCTTC. It yields the protein CASSEVLGAEQFF.

This clonotype occurred a few times. V usage is TRBV12-3 or TRBV12-4 and J usage is TRBJ2-3; perhaps TRBD2 as D (6 bases). This CDR3 has 13 residues. V dropped 5 bases and J dropped 6 bases, with 12 bases sitting between them. In nucleotides, the CDR3 is TGTGCCAGCAGTGCGGGGACGCGCGATACGCAGTATTTT. Encoded protein: CASSAGTRDTQYF.

The sample holds a few counts of this clonotype. This chain links TRBV12-3 or TRBV12-4 with TRBJ2-3, with a possible D match to TRBD1 (5 bases). The CDR3 is 15 residues long. Trimming removed 3 bases from V and 1 base from J, with 11 bases in between. The CDR3 nucleotides are TGTGCCAGCAGTTTGGGCCCCAGGGGCACAGATACGCAGTATTTT. This sequence encodes CASSLGPRGTDTQYF.

This clonotype has only a few counts. The chain recombines TRBV5-1 with TRBJ2-3; possibly TRBD2 for D (6 bases). V gave up 4 bases and J gave up 6 bases, with 12 bases separating them. Germline CDR1 reads SGHRS; CDR2 reads YFSETQ. The CDR3 runs 13 residues. CDR3 coding DNA: TGCGCCAGCAGCCCAACTGGGGGGGATACGCAGTATTTT. It encodes CASSPTGGDTQYF.

Worth noting for this clonotype: The junction differs from germline at one of its ends, possibly a read error. The J gene is TRBJ2-4, the V gene TRBV6-2 or TRBV6-3; D may match TRBD1 or TRBD2 (6 bases each). From germline, CDR1 is MNHEY and CDR2 SVGEGT. This CDR3 is built from 16 residues. The CDR3 here is CASSYPLEGGRNIKYF. CDR3 in DNA: TGTGCCAGCAGTTATCCGTTGGAGGGGGGCCGGAACATTAAGTACTTC.

This clonotype was observed a few times. The chain joins TRBV14 to TRBJ1-1; D remains ambiguous. The V and J ends lost 4 bases and 0 bases respectively, with 9 bases between them. The CDR3 has 14 residues. Germline loops: CDR1 SGHDN, CDR2 FVKESK. This chain's CDR3 is CASSLGLMNTEAFF. In DNA, the CDR3 is TGTGCCAGCAGCCTAGGGCTGATGAACACTGAAGCTTTCTTT.

This sequence joins TRBV5-1 and TRBJ1-1; D is uncertain. The germline V gene encodes CDR1 SGHRS and CDR2 YFSETQ. This CDR3 comprises 14 residues. With 3 bases removed from V and 2 bases from J, the gap between germline ends came to 11 bases. For the CDR3, the DNA is TGCGCCAGCAGCTCGGCGTTTCGAAACACTGAAGCTTTCTTT. Its protein product is CASSSAFRNTEAFF.

V gene TRBV29-1 combines with J gene TRBJ2-3; D is undetermined. CDR3 length: 15 amino acids. Trimming shortened V by 0 bases and J by 2 bases, and 12 bases separated the two germline ends. Germline CDR1 reads SQVTM; CDR2 reads ANQGSEA. CDR3 in DNA: TGCAGCGTTGAAGATGGTCGGACGCTCACAGATACGCAGTATTTT. As protein: CSVEDGRTLTDTQYF.

The chain employs TRBV20-1 and TRBJ2-3; either TRBD1 or TRBD2 may supply D (6 bases each). V shed 5 bases and J shed 10 bases, with 19 bases lying between them. Germline V lookup: CDR1 DFQATT, CDR2 SNEGSKA (reference sequence). The CDR3 has 13 residues. Here the CDR3 reads CSAGGTTSLAQYF. DNA of the CDR3: TGCAGTGCTGGCGGGACAACTAGCCTCGCGCAGTATTTT.

This clonotype was counted many times. The rearrangement uses TRBV29-1 and TRBJ2-3; a possible D gene is TRBD2 (5 bases). This CDR3 contains 14 residues. Trimming removed 3 bases from V and 3 bases from J, with 13 bases in between. Per germline, CDR1 SQVTM and CDR2 ANQGSEA. CDR3 sequence reads: CSVDGDYTTDTQYF. The CDR3 DNA reads TGCAGCGTTGACGGCGACTATACGACAGATACGCAGTATTTT.

This clonotype was picked up many times. The chain links TRBV4-1 to TRBJ2-1, with 9 nucleotides matching TRBD2. CDR3 length equals 15 residues. Trimming took 3 bases from V and 7 from J; bases not matched to a gene: 7. Germline V gene lookup returns CDR1 MGHRA and CDR2 YSYEKL. CDR3 protein: CASSHIAGDGNEQFF. The CDR3 DNA follows: TGCGCCAGCAGCCATATAGCGGGAGATGGGAATGAGCAGTTCTTC.

The chain uses TRBV11-2 and TRBJ1-3, with a possible D match to TRBD1 (5 bases). Trimming left V 3 bases short and J 0 bases short, with 9 bases between. This CDR3 comprises 15 residues. Germline V gives CDR1 SGHAT, CDR2 FQNNGV. CDR3 loop: CASSLGRNSGNTIYF. The DNA for the CDR3 is TGTGCCAGCAGCTTGGGACGGAACTCTGGAAACACCATATATTTT.

This clonotype was detected a few times. This chain joins TRBV5-8 and TRBJ2-1; either TRBD1 or TRBD2 may supply D (5 bases each). Germline lookup yields CDR1 SGHTS and CDR2 YDEGEE. The CDR3 covers 15 residues. V was pared by 2 bases and J by 3 bases, with 12 bases between. The CDR3 loop is CASSFFGGNYNEQFF. For the CDR3, the DNA is TGTGCCAGCAGCTTTTTTGGGGGTAACTACAATGAGCAGTTCTTC.

This clonotype was seen a handful of times. The chain links TRBV18 to TRBJ2-1, with TRBD2 matching over 8 bases. The J segment lost 6 bases and the V segment lost 0 bases, leaving 4 bases of the junction unmatched. This CDR3 contains 15 residues. CDR1 is KGHSH, CDR2 LQKENI, per germline. DNA of the CDR3: TGTGCCAGCTCACCACCCCAGGGGACTAGCAATGAGCAGTTCTTC. Amino acid sequence: CASSPPQGTSNEQFF.

J is TRBJ1-3 and V is TRBV5-5; 7 bases are shared with TRBD1. CDR3 length: 14 amino acids. Per germline, CDR1 SGHKS and CDR2 YYEKEE (reference sequence). Germline trimming cut 6 bases from V and 7 bases from J; bases unmatched to any gene: 10. CDR3 residues: CASTGPGTANTIYF. The CDR3 nucleotides read TGTGCCAGCACAGGACCCGGGACAGCCAACACCATATATTTT.

This clonotype was picked up a small number of times. V usage is TRBV7-8 and J usage is TRBJ2-7; 10 nucleotides align to TRBD2. Looked up from germline, CDR1 is SGHVS and CDR2 is FQNEAQ. V lost 2 bases, J lost 3 bases, and 7 bases stayed unmatched. CDR3 length: 16 residues. CDR3 amino acids: CASSLTAGGRNYEQYF. The DNA of the CDR3 is TGTGCCAGCAGCTTAACAGCGGGAGGGCGGAACTACGAGCAGTACTTC.

Only a few counts were recorded for this clonotype. The chain is built from TRBV5-1 and TRBJ2-7; D might be TRBD2 (7 bases). The CDR3 is made up of 14 amino acids. Germline CDR1 and CDR2: SGHRS and YFSETQ. The V and J ends lost 4 bases and 3 bases respectively, with 14 bases between them. CDR3 amino acids: CASSLPGGNYEQYF. Here the CDR3 DNA reads TGCGCCAGCAGCCTCCCGGGGGGCAACTACGAGCAGTACTTC.

The CDR3 is CSVEDQSKRPYEQYF. CDR3 nucleotides: TGCAGCGTTGAAGATCAGAGTAAGCGGCCCTACGAGCAGTACTTC. The V and J genes are TRBV29-1 and TRBJ2-7, with D possibly TRBD2 on 5 matching bases. Germline V lookup: CDR1 SQVTM, CDR2 ANQGSEA. The CDR3 totals 15 residues. Trimming took off 0 bases at V and 2 bases at J, with 14 bases between the two ends.

There are a few counts of this clonotype. V usage is TRBV7-6 and J usage is TRBJ1-4; D gene ambiguous. The germline CDR1 and CDR2 sequences are SGHVS and FNYEAQ. The CDR3 is 14 residues long. V was shortened by 4 bases and J by 5 bases, with 11 bases between the two germline ends. The CDR3 nucleotides are TGTGCCAGCAGCTCAAACCTGGTGAATGAAAAACTGTTTTTT. It encodes CASSSNLVNEKLFF.

The chain carries TRBV7-2 and TRBJ2-3; 11 bases map to TRBD2. Germline CDR1 reads SGHTA; CDR2 reads FQGNSA. J was trimmed by 3 bases and V by 5 bases; bases with no gene match: 7. The CDR3 is made up of 16 amino acids. The CDR3 reads CASSMTGLADTDTQYF. Here the CDR3 DNA reads TGTGCCAGCAGCATGACGGGACTAGCGGATACAGATACGCAGTATTTT.

This clonotype was detected a few times. The chain has TRBV7-2 and TRBJ2-7; maybe TRBD1 (5 bases). The germline CDR1 and CDR2 sequences are SGHTA and FQGNSA. The ends were cut back, 0 bases at V and 5 bases at J, with 11 bases in the middle. This CDR3 comprises 14 residues. This chain's CDR3 is CASSLAPLGDEQYF. In nucleotides, the CDR3 is TGTGCCAGCAGCTTAGCCCCCCTAGGGGACGAGCAGTACTTC. The entire variable domain, with the rest obtained from reference TRBV7-2 and TRBJ2-7, is as follows: GAGVSQSPSNKVTEKGKDVELRCDPISGHTALYWYRQSLGQGLEFLIYFQGNSAPDKSGLPSDRFSAERTGGSVSTLTIQRTQQEDSAVYLCASSLAPLGDEQYFGPGTRLTVT.